These 20 T cell receptor beta chains originate from one sample sequenced in a study of Siglec-9 on CD8 T cells in melanoma (dated by TCRdb to between 2018 and 2020). Library construction relied on the immunoSEQ multiplex PCR assay. TCRdb's version of the immuneACCESS table is confined to in-frame rearrangements and falls short of the full clone set. An unresolved V gene accounts for under half of the shortfall where checked; the remainder is of unknown origin. The sample contains some 39,000 clones, roughly 80% of them found a single time. The top ten clonotypes cover more than 1.5% of the sample. The specimen was Siglec-9- CD8+ T cells sorted from blood. Per the publication, the cell subset or site label means: CD8 T cells lacking Siglec-9. These receptors were obtained from a human donor in good health.

The J gene is TRBJ2-6, the V gene TRBV7-9; D remains ambiguous. Germline CDR1 reads SEHNR; CDR2 reads FQNEAQ (reference sequence). The V end was cut by 10 bases, the J end by 0 bases, with 19 bases between. The CDR3 is 17 residues long. The CDR3 DNA is TGTGCCATACCAGATATGTGGGAAGTCTCTGGGGCCAACGTCCTGACTTTC. The encoded protein is CAIPDMWEVSGANVLTF. Based on the CDR3 plus reference TRBV7-9 and TRBJ2-6, the full variable domain is DTGVSQNPRHKITKRGQNVTFRCDPISEHNRLYWYRQTLGQGPEFLTYFQNEAQLEKSRLLSDRFSAERPKGSFSTLEIQRTEQGDSAMYLCAIPDMWEVSGANVLTFGAGSRLTVL.

This clone came up once. The chain is built from TRBV2 and TRBJ1-3; 11 bases are a match to TRBD1. The CDR3 has 16 residues. V shed 6 bases and J 4 bases; nucleotides not matched to a gene: 8. Germline lookup yields CDR1 SNHLY and CDR2 FYNNEI. This chain's CDR3 is CASRRGQGGPGNTIYF. DNA of the CDR3: TGTGCCAGCAGGAGGGGACAGGGGGGCCCCGGAAACACCATATATTTT.

The chain links TRBV6-1 to TRBJ2-3; 8 nucleotides match TRBD2. The germline gives CDR1 MNHNS, CDR2 SASEGT. V lost 3 bases and J lost 3; bases outside the gene matches: 8. The CDR3 totals 16 residues. CDR3 sequence reads: CASSERIGGATDTQYF. The CDR3 DNA reads TGTGCCAGCAGTGAGCGTATCGGGGGGGCGACAGATACGCAGTATTTT.

The chain carries TRBV6-5 and TRBJ2-2; TRBD2 agrees at 9 bases. The CDR3 contains 15 residues. CDR1 and CDR2 from the germline V gene are MNHEY and SVGAGI. The J segment lost 1 base and the V segment lost 6 bases, leaving 3 bases of the junction unmatched. This chain's CDR3 is CASRISGGNTGELFF. In nucleotides, the CDR3 is TGTGCCAGCAGAATTAGCGGGGGGAACACCGGGGAGCTGTTTTTT.

The rearrangement links TRBV7-9 to TRBJ2-3; 12 bases fit TRBD2. Germline CDR1 is SEHNR and CDR2 is FQNEAQ (reference sequence). J lost 2 bases, V lost 4 bases, and 10 bases had no gene match. CDR3 length: 18 amino acids. The CDR3 here is CASSSESTSGGLTDTQYF. The CDR3 coding sequence is TGTGCCAGCAGCTCCGAATCGACTAGCGGGGGACTCACAGATACGCAGTATTTT.

The chain couples TRBV4-1 to TRBJ2-1; 9 nucleotides align to TRBD2. Germline V gives CDR1 MGHRA, CDR2 YSYEKL. V was clipped by 3 bases and J by 8 bases; unmatched bases: 11. The CDR3 is 16 residues long. The CDR3 nucleotides read TGCGCCAGCAGCCAGTCCCTTCTAGCGGGACTCGATGAGCAGTTCTTC. Protein product: CASSQSLLAGLDEQFF.

This chain uses TRBV29-1 with TRBJ2-2; D is unresolved. The CDR3 consists of 15 residues. V lost 1 base and J 2 bases, leaving 11 bases between the germline ends. Germline CDR1 and CDR2: SQVTM and ANQGSEA. Here the CDR3 reads CSVEGPAENTGELFF. For the CDR3, the DNA is TGCAGCGTTGAAGGTCCGGCGGAAAACACCGGGGAGCTGTTTTTT.

The rearrangement joins TRBV7-9 to TRBJ2-5; D is uncertain. The V end was cut by 5 bases, the J end by 4 bases, with 17 bases between. This CDR3 region has 15 residues. Germline CDR1 is SEHNR and CDR2 is FQNEAQ (reference sequence). The CDR3 DNA reads as TGTGCCAGCAGCGAGAGGACGGCTGCCGGAGAGACCCAGTACTTC. Its protein product is CASSERTAAGETQYF. Full variable domain (missing parts from reference TRBV7-9 and TRBJ2-5): DTGVSQNPRHKITKRGQNVTFRCDPISEHNRLYWYRQTLGQGPEFLTYFQNEAQLEKSRLLSDRFSAERPKGSFSTLEIQRTEQGDSAMYLCASSERTAAGETQYFGPGTRLLVL.

The V and J genes are TRBV7-9 and TRBJ1-1, with a possible D match to TRBD1 (6 bases). V was trimmed by 1 base and J by 5 bases, leaving 11 bases between them. CDR3 length equals 14 residues. Looked up from germline, CDR1 is SEHNR and CDR2 is FQNEAQ (reference sequence). CDR3 nucleotides: TGTGCCAGCAGCTTAGTCAGGGGAATAACTGAAGCTTTCTTT. This sequence encodes CASSLVRGITEAFF.

CDR3 in amino acids: CASRLACGRALTDTQYF. CDR3 coding DNA: TGTGCAAGTCGCTTAGCTTGTGGGAGAGCACTGACAGATACGCAGTATTTT. The chain uses TRBV12-2 and TRBJ2-3; the tabulated D call, TRBD2, remains unverified against the DNA. TRBV12-2 is a known pseudogene. The CDR3 covers 17 residues.

The chain couples TRBV19 to TRBJ2-1; a weak D match, TRBD1 (6 bases). The CDR3 runs 15 residues. V was shortened by 8 bases and J by 0 bases, with 14 bases between the two germline ends. Germline CDR1 is LNHDA and CDR2 is SQIVND (reference sequence). CDR3 DNA: TGTGCCAGTCGAGACAGGAAGAGCTCCTACAATGAGCAGTTCTTC. This gives the protein CASRDRKSSYNEQFF. The full variable domain, with the rest looked up from reference TRBV19 and TRBJ2-1, is DGGITQSPKYLFRKEGQNVTLSCEQNLNHDAMYWYRQDPGQGLRLIYYSQIVNDFQKGDIAEGYSVSREKKESFPLTVTSAQKNPTAFYLCASRDRKSSYNEQFFGPGTRLTVL.

The gene calls are TRBV5-4 and TRBJ1-2; D is undetermined. The CDR3 spans 15 residues. CDR1 SGHNT and CDR2 YYREEE come from the germline V gene (reference sequence). V lost 0 bases, J lost 0 bases, and 9 bases lay in between. CDR3 bases: TGTGCCAGCAGCTTGGCCCCGGACCCTAACTATGGCTACACCTTC. This gives the protein CASSLAPDPNYGYTF.

The chain uses TRBV6-1 and TRBJ1-2, with 7 nucleotides matching TRBD1. Germline loops: CDR1 MNHNS, CDR2 SASEGT. The CDR3 length is 16 residues. The V and J ends lost 3 bases and 6 bases, in that order; junction bases with no gene match: 13. In nucleotides, the CDR3 is TGTGCCAGCAGTGACAACCCGACTTGGGACAGCGATGGCTACACCTTC. It encodes CASSDNPTWDSDGYTF.

This CDR3 reads CASKEGMNTEAFF. In nucleotides, the CDR3 is TGTGCCAGCAAGGAGGGCATGAACACTGAAGCTTTCTTT. The genes are TRBV6-6 and TRBJ1-1; D ambiguous. V lost 7 bases, J lost 0 bases, and 9 bases lay in between. This CDR3 has 13 residues. Germline V gene sequence: CDR1 MNHNY, CDR2 SVGAGI (reference sequence).

In its sample, this clone was seen once. The rearrangement links TRBV5-4 to TRBJ2-4; 7 bases align to TRBD2. The CDR3 covers 13 residues. Germline CDR1 is SGHNT and CDR2 is YYREEE (reference sequence). The trim removed 2 bases at V and 6 bases at J, leaving 2 bases unmatched. CDR3 DNA sequence: TGTGCCAGCAGCTTTTGGGGGGGAAACATTCAGTACTTC. This gives the protein CASSFWGGNIQYF.

V gene TRBV7-6 combines with J gene TRBJ2-7; D gene ambiguous. Trimming stripped 5 bases from V and 2 bases from J, with 10 bases between. There are 13 residues in the CDR3. CDR1 SGHVS and CDR2 FNYEAQ come from the germline V gene. CDR3 bases: TGTGCCAGCAGCCAAACCCCACCCTACGAGCAGTACTTC. It yields the protein CASSQTPPYEQYF.

CDR3 nucleotide sequence: TGTGCCAGCAGCCCCCGACTAGCGGCGAAATACAATGAGCAGTTCTTC. Translated: CASSPRLAAKYNEQFF. The chain couples TRBV7-9 to TRBJ2-1; 9 bases are shared with TRBD2. Trimming cost V 5 bases and J 4 bases; bases outside gene matches: 9. Germline lookup yields CDR1 SEHNR and CDR2 FQNEAQ (reference sequence). This CDR3 has 16 residues.

The V call is TRBV6-6, the J call TRBJ2-7; D gene ambiguous. Germline CDR1 reads MNHNY; CDR2 reads SVGAGI (reference sequence). The germline V and J ends were trimmed by 0 bases and 0 bases, with 3 bases remaining between them. The CDR3 runs to 13 residues. In nucleotides, the CDR3 is TGTGCCAGCAGTTACTCTAACTCCTACGAGCAGTACTTC. It translates to CASSYSNSYEQYF.

The chain couples TRBV5-6 to TRBJ2-1; 8 bases map to TRBD2. Looked up from germline, CDR1 is SGHDT and CDR2 is YYEEEE. This CDR3 spans 15 amino acids. Trimming at V came to 1 base and at J to 4 bases, leaving 4 bases not matched to a gene. This chain's CDR3 is CASSLSSGGYNEQFF. The CDR3 coding sequence is TGTGCCAGCAGCTTGTCAAGCGGGGGATACAATGAGCAGTTCTTC. Using reference TRBV5-6 and TRBJ2-1 for the parts outside the CDR3, the full variable domain is DAGVTQSPTHLIKTRGQQVTLRCSPKSGHDTVSWYQQALGQGPQFIFQYYEEEERQRGNFPDRFSGHQFPNYSSELNVNALLLGDSALYLCASSLSSGGYNEQFFGPGTRLTVL.

The chain joins TRBV19 to TRBJ2-3; 9 positions match TRBD2. CDR1 LNHDA and CDR2 SQIVND come from the germline V gene (reference sequence). This CDR3 has 15 residues. The trim removed 8 bases at V and 0 bases at J, leaving 6 bases unmatched. The CDR3 sequence: CASGSSGGSTDTQYF. CDR3 DNA: TGTGCCAGTGGAAGTAGCGGGGGAAGCACAGATACGCAGTATTTT.